The present TCR beta chain was sequenced within a study of T cell changes during pregnancy in multiple sclerosis. Assay: immunoSEQ multiplex PCR; the TCRdb copy retains only in-frame clones and omits some. The sample contains over 25,000 clones, 90% to 95% of which appear only once. The V segment lost 2 bases and the J segment 2 bases; nucleotides outside the gene matches: 4. The germline gives CDR1 SGDLS, CDR2 YYNGEE. This CDR3 has 14 amino acids. This clonotype originated in a female donor with multiple sclerosis, enrolled in a pregnancy study. Sequenced here: CD8+ T cells from peripheral blood mononuclear cells, sampled before pregnancy. The V and J genes are TRBV9 and TRBJ2-7; 7 bases are shared with TRBD2. The CDR3 reads CASSVGLVPYEQYF. For the CDR3, the DNA is TGTGCCAGCAGCGTTGGACTAGTGCCCTACGAGCAGTACTTC.